This TCR beta chain was observed in a study of OX40 agonist ivuxolimab in advanced cancers. Describing the broader study: The costimulatory receptor OX40 (CD134) was targeted by ivuxolimab, a fully human IgG2 agonistic monoclonal antibody. The purpose of peripheral TCRbeta sequencing was to test whether ivuxolimab changed TCR sequence diversity and led to clonal T-cell expansion. The paper covers the monotherapy dose-escalation part of the phase I ivuxolimab trial, which included N of about 50 patients. Among the roughly 50 dose-escalation patients, roughly 20 had hepatocellular carcinoma, approximately 15 melanoma, 9 renal cell carcinoma and 9 head and neck cancer. Patients were allowed to have had prior anti-PD-1, anti-PD-L1 or anti-CTLA-4 therapy, and around 40% of the dose-escalation patients had previously received checkpoint inhibitors. Intravenous ivuxolimab was administered to patients every 2 weeks at six dose levels: 0.01, 0.1, 0.3, 1.5, 3 and 10 mg/kg. Three dose-escalation patients achieved partial responses, one with hepatocellular carcinoma and two with cutaneous melanoma. In the dose-escalation cohort, approximately 82% of patients were male, and the mean age was approximately 60 years, with a range of about 23 to 85.

Genomic DNA was extracted from sorted cells for sequencing of the TCRbeta CDR3 region. The immunoSEQ Assay was used to sequence the TCRbeta CDR3 regions. Not all clones reach the TCRdb copy of this immuneACCESS table, which keeps in-frame sequences only. Checked studies attribute under half of the gap to unresolved V genes and leave the rest unexplained. The sample yields about 72,000 clones; about 88% were counted once. The biggest ten clones account for around 0.96% of the sample. Here is what the overall study found, with its caveats: The antigen specificity of the clonally expanded peripheral T cells was not determined. Clonal expansion of both CD4+ and CD8+ blood T cells was observed from baseline to week 6 at doses 0.1 to 3.0 mg/kg. Low levels of normalized T-cell clonal expansion were also seen in some nonresponding patients. Partial responders in the 0.1-3.0 mg/kg groups had among the lowest normalized peripheral clonal expansion, especially among CD8+ T cells. After ivuxolimab, more expanded clones were found on average in CD8+ T cells than in CD4+ T cells.

The CDR3 contains 16 residues, cysteine and phenylalanine counted. The CDR3 DNA has 48 bases and is translated from base 1. The germline V end is reduced by 3 bases and the J end by 6 bases; junction bases left unmatched: 9. Points on this clone: This clone's antigen is unknown. Per-nucleotide qualities are absent, and no much larger clonotype sits a single base away.

Patients with a history of autoimmune disease or receiving systemic immunosuppression were excluded from the trial. In every dose cohort, peripheral blood was drawn for TCR sequencing at baseline, cycle 4 day 1, and cycle 7 day 1. Samples came from an open-label, multicenter, first-in-human phase I dose-escalation trial of ivuxolimab. The trial enrolled adults with locally advanced or metastatic head and neck squamous cell, hepatocellular, melanoma or renal cell carcinoma. CD4+ and CD8+ T cells were sorted separately from peripheral blood before TCR sequencing. The TCR originated in an adult with an advanced solid tumor such as melanoma, head and neck, liver or kidney cancer. The sequence joins TRBV23-1 to TRBJ1-4; 8 of the junction bases match TRBD1. TRBV23-1 is sorted into the ORF group, with uncertain function. The sequencing here drew on CD4+ or CD8+ T cells sorted from blood, taken in a trial of the OX40 agonist ivuxolimab. The sequenced DNA is TGCGCCAGCAGTCAGTACCCGGACAGGGCAGATGAAAAACTGTTTTTT. It translates as CASSQYPDRADEKLFF.